What follows describes a single TCR beta chain. The donor cohort consisted entirely of Caucasian adults residing in Nashville, Tennessee. Trimming took off 10 bases at V and 4 bases at J, with 16 bases between the two ends. The CDR3 totals 13 residues. Per the germline V gene, CDR1 is SEHNR and CDR2 is FQNEAQ (reference sequence). The sample belongs to a study of shared clonotypes between healthy human individuals. Only in-frame clones appear in the TCRdb table, and some are missing; sequencing was by immunoSEQ multiplex PCR. The data contain over a million clones, about 96% of them singletons. This clonotype was obtained from a young man in good health. The sample was naive CD4+ T cells sorted from blood. The subset here: CD45RA+ positively selected. The chain carries TRBV7-9 and TRBJ1-1, with D unresolved. In DNA, the CDR3 is TGTGCCACCACTTCCGAAGGACTCACTGAAGCTTTCTTT. Protein: CATTSEGLTEAFF.